These 9 T cell receptor beta chains were all obtained from the same sample, sequenced in a study of shared clonotypes between healthy human individuals (TCRdb year 2020). Library preparation employed the immunoSEQ multiplex PCR assay. In its TCRdb copy, this immuneACCESS table keeps in-frame sequences only and misses some clones. Where compared with another copy, unresolved V genes explain less than half of these, and the others have no known cause. This sample lists fewer than 600,000 clones; around 78% were detected once. Jointly, the top ten make up more than 10% of the sample. The sequencing input was PBMCs. These receptors were taken from a woman aged 40 to 49 in good health. Some clones in this sample may be carry-over from other donors' samples.

The chain carries TRBV2 and TRBJ2-1; 10 nucleotides agree with TRBD1. In germline, CDR1 is SNHLY, CDR2 FYNNEI. The CDR3 has 15 residues. After removal of 8 bases from V and 4 bases from J, the junction contained 8 bases not matched to a gene. The CDR3 sequence is CASPVGTGEYNEQFF. The CDR3 nucleotides are TGTGCCAGCCCCGTTGGGACAGGGGAATACAATGAGCAGTTCTTC. Variable domain in full (rest from reference TRBV2 and TRBJ2-1): EPEVTQTPSHQVTQMGQEVILRCVPISNHLYFYWYRQILGQKVEFLVSFYNNEISEKSEIFDDQFSVERPDGSNFTLKIRSTKLEDSAMYFCASPVGTGEYNEQFFGPGTRLTVL.

This chain links TRBV7-9 with TRBJ1-6, with D hard to call. This CDR3 has 15 amino acids. Germline loops: CDR1 SEHNR, CDR2 FQNEAQ (reference sequence). Trimming shortened V by 6 bases and J by 7 bases, and 16 bases separated the two germline ends. CDR3 coding DNA: TGTGCCAGCAGTTCGGACCCTCCGGAAAATTCACCCCTCCACTTT. Its protein product is CASSSDPPENSPLHF.

This chain uses TRBV28 with TRBJ1-4; 7 nucleotides match TRBD1. CDR1 MDHEN and CDR2 SYDVKM come from the germline V gene. The CDR3 has 14 residues. The junction had 9 bases not matched to a gene; V was cut back by 6 bases and J by 8 bases. CDR3 in DNA: TGTGCCAGCAGCCCCTGGACAGGTCGCGAAAAACTGTTTTTT. Translating it yields CASSPWTGREKLFF. The variable domain in full, with the rest retrieved from reference TRBV28 and TRBJ1-4, is DVKVTQSSRYLVKRTGEKVFLECVQDMDHENMFWYRQDPGLGLRLIYFSYDVKMKEKGDIPEGYSVSREKKERFSLILESASTNQTSMYLCASSPWTGREKLFFGSGTQLSVL.

This chain uses TRBV2 with TRBJ1-5; the match to TRBD1 covers 9 bases. V lost 5 bases, J lost 0 bases, and 11 bases stayed unmatched. Germline V lookup: CDR1 SNHLY, CDR2 FYNNEI. This CDR3 is 18 amino acids long. The CDR3 is CASSIMDRGTYSNQPQHF. Written as DNA, the CDR3 is TGTGCCAGCAGTATCATGGACAGGGGAACCTATAGCAATCAGCCCCAGCATTTT.

DNA for the CDR3: TGTGCCAGTCATAAGTCTGGCACAGATACGCAGTATTTT. It yields the protein CASHKSGTDTQYF. J is TRBJ2-3 and V is TRBV19, with D hard to call. Germline CDR1 is LNHDA and CDR2 is SQIVND (reference sequence). The V end was cut by 8 bases, the J end by 1 base, with 10 bases between. The CDR3 length is 13 residues.

This clone was seen only once. The chain combines TRBV4-2 with TRBJ2-3, with D uncertain. Germline lookup yields CDR1 LGHNA and CDR2 YNFKEQ. The V gene lost 5 bases and the J gene lost 4 bases, with 10 bases spanning the gap. The CDR3 loop spans 13 amino acids. Here the CDR3 reads CASSNLNADTQYF. The CDR3 DNA reads as TGTGCCAGCAGCAACCTAAACGCAGATACGCAGTATTTT.

The V gene is TRBV30, the J gene TRBJ1-2; no clear D. The CDR3 loop spans 13 amino acids. Deletions cut 4 bases from V and 8 bases from J, with 17 bases between. The germline gives CDR1 GTSNPN, CDR2 SVGIG (reference sequence). CDR3 residues: CAWTWAAEGGYTF. The CDR3 nucleotides read TGTGCCTGGACATGGGCAGCGGAAGGCGGCTACACCTTC.

CDR3 DNA: TGTGCCAGCAGCCTCCACCAAGAGACCCAGTACTTC. As protein: CASSLHQETQYF. The chain carries TRBV7-6 and TRBJ2-5; D call uncertain. Germline CDR1 SGHVS, CDR2 FNYEAQ. The CDR3 spans 12 residues. Trimming took off 5 bases at V and 0 bases at J, with 4 bases between the two ends.

This chain uses TRBV20-1 with TRBJ2-1; 7 bases match TRBD2. V lost 5 bases to trimming and J lost 13 bases; unmatched junction nucleotides: 5. The CDR3 runs 10 residues. CDR1 is DFQATT, CDR2 SNEGSKA, per germline (reference sequence). CDR3 sequence (DNA): TGCAGTGCTTCAGAGCGGGATCAGTTCTTC. It translates to CSASERDQFF.